The clone carrying this T cell receptor beta chain was detected only a few times. The data are from a study of T cells in Graves' hyperthyroidism and ophthalmopathy. Study as a whole: Peripheral blood was acquired at first diagnosis, ahead of any therapy whatsoever.

Clinical symptoms, serum thyroxine, TRAb, thyroid ultrasound and orbital computed tomography established diagnosis. Each 10 ml fresh peripheral blood draw supplied the PBMCs. The TCR beta CDR3 regions underwent amplification using RNA transcripts as the source. Primed by the HTBI set, a first-round RT-PCR was run on the TCR CDR3. Each CDR3 protein gets one entry after TCRdb re-called the multiplex PCR reads with MiXCR. The sample yields roughly 290,000 distinct CDR3 sequences, 13% seen once. The receptor was derived from a woman in her 30s with Graves' hyperthyroidism that later progressed to Graves' ophthalmopathy. The sample taken for sequencing was blood.

The CDR3 reads CASSQWSFDQETQYF. The DNA of the CDR3 is TGCGCCAGCAGCCAATGGTCTTTCGATCAAGAGACCCAGTACTTC. V and J are TRBV4-1 and TRBJ2-5; D gene unclear. This CDR3 region has 15 residues. V was clipped by 2 bases and J by 2 bases, with 12 bases between them. The V gene's germline CDR1 is MGHRA and CDR2 YSYEKL.